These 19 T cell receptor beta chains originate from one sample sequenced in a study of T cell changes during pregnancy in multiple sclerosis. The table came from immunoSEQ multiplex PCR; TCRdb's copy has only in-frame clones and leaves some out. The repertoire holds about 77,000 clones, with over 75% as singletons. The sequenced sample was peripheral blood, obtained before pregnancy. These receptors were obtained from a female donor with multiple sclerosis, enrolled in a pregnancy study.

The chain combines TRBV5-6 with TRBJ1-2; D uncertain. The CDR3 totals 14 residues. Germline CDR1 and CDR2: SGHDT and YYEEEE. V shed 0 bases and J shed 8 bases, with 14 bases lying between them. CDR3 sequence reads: CASSLAGSSLGYTF. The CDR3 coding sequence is TGTGCCAGCAGCTTGGCCGGGAGCAGTTTAGGCTACACCTTC.

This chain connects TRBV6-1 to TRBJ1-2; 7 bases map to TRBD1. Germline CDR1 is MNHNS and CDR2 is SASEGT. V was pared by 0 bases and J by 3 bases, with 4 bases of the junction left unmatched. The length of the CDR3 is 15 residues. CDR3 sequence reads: CASSEARGPYYGYTF. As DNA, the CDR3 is TGTGCCAGCAGTGAAGCGAGGGGGCCTTACTATGGCTACACCTTC.

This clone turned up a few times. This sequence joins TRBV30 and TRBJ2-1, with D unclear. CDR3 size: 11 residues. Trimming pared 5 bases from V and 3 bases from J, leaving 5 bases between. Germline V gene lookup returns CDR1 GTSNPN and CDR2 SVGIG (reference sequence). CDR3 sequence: CAWGSYNEQFF. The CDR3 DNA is TGTGCCTGGGGCAGCTACAATGAGCAGTTCTTC.

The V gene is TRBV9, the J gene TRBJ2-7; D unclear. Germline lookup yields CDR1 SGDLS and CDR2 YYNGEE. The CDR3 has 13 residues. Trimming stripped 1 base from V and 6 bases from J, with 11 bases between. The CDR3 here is CASSVQRYGEQYF. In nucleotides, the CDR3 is TGTGCCAGCAGCGTACAGAGGTATGGCGAGCAGTACTTC.

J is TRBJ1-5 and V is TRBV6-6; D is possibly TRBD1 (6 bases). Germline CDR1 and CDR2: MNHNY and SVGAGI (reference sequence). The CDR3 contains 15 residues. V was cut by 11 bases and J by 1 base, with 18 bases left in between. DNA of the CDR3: TGTGCCGGAGGTGGGGGGGCGGTAAGCAATCAGCCCCAGCATTTT. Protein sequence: CAGGGGAVSNQPQHF.

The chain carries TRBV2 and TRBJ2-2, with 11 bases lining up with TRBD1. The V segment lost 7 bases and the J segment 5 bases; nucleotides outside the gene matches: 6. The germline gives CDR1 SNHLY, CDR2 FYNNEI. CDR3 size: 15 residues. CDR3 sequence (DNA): TGTGCCAGCACCACCGGACAGGGGGCGACCGGGGAGCTGTTTTTT. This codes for CASTTGQGATGELFF. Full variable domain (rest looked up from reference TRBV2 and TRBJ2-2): EPEVTQTPSHQVTQMGQEVILRCVPISNHLYFYWYRQILGQKVEFLVSFYNNEISEKSEIFDDQFSVERPDGSNFTLKIRSTKLEDSAMYFCASTTGQGATGELFFGEGSRLTVL.

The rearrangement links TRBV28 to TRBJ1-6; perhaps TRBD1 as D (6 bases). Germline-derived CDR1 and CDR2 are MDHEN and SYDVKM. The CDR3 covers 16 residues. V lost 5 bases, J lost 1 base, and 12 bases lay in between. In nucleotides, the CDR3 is TGTGCCAGCAGTCCCACTGACAGGTCCTATAATTCACCCCTCCACTTT. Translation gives CASSPTDRSYNSPLHF.

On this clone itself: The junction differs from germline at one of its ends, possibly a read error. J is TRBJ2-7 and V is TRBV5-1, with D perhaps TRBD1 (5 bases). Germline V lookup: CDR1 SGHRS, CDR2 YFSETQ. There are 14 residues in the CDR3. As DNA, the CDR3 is TGCGCCAGCAGCTTAAACTGGGGCTCCCACGAGCAGTACTTC. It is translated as CASSLNWGSHEQYF.

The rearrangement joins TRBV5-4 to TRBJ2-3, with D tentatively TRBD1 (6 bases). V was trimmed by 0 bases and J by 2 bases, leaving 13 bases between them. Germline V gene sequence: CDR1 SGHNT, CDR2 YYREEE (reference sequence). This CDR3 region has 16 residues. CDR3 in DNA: TGTGCCAGCAGCTTGGGGGGAAGGGGGACCACAGATACGCAGTATTTT. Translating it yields CASSLGGRGTTDTQYF.

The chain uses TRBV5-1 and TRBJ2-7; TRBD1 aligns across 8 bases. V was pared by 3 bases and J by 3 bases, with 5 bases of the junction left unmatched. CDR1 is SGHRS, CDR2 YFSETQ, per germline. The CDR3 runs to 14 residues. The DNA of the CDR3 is TGCGCCAGCAGCTCACCGACAGGGGACTACGAGCAGTACTTC. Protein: CASSSPTGDYEQYF. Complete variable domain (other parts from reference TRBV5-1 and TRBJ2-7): KAGVTQTPRYLIKTRGQQVTLSCSPISGHRSVSWYQQTPGQGLQFLFEYFSETQRNKGNFPGRFSGRQFSNSRSEMNVSTLELGDSALYLCASSSPTGDYEQYFGPGTRLTVT.

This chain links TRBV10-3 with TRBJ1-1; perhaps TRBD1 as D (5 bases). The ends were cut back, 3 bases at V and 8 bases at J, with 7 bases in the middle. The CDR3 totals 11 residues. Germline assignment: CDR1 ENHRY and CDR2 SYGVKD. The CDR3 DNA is TGTGCCATCAGTGAAAACAGGGAAGCTTTCTTT. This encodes CAISENREAFF.

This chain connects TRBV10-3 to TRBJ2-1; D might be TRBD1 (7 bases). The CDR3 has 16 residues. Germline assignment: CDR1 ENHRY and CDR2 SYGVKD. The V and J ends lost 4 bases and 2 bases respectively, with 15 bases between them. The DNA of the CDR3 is TGTGCCATCAGTGTATGGCAGGGGGGAACCTACAATGAGCAGTTCTTC. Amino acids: CAISVWQGGTYNEQFF.

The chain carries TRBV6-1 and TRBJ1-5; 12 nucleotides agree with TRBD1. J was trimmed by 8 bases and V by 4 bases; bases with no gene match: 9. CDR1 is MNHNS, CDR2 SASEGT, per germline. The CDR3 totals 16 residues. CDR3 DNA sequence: TGTGCCAGCAGTGCCCAGTGGGACAGGGGGCTGGAGCCCCAGCATTTT. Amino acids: CASSAQWDRGLEPQHF.

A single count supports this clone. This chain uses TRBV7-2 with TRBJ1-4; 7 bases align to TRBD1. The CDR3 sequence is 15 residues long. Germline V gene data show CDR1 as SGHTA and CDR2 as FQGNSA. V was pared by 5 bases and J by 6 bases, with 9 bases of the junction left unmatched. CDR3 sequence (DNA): TGTGCCAGCAGCCGTAGACAGGGTGTCTATGAAAAACTGTTTTTT. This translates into CASSRRQGVYEKLFF.

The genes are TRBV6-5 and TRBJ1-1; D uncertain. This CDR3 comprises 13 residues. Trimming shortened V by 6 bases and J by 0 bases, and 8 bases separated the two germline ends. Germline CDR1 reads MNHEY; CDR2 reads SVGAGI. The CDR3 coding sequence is TGTGCCAGCAGCCTCCACATGAACACTGAAGCTTTCTTT. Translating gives CASSLHMNTEAFF.

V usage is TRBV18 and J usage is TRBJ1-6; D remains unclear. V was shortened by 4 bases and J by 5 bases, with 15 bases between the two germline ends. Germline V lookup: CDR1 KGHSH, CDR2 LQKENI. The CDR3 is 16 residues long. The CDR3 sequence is CASSQSRAGDNSPLHF. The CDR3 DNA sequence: TGTGCCAGCTCACAGTCGCGGGCGGGCGATAATTCACCCCTCCACTTT.

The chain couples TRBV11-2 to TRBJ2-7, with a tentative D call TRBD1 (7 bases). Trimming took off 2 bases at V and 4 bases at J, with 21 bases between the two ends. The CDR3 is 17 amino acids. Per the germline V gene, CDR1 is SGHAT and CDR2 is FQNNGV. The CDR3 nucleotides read TGTGCCAGCAGCTTATCCATGAGGGGGCGGAGGGGTTACGAGCAGTACTTC. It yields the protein CASSLSMRGRRGYEQYF.

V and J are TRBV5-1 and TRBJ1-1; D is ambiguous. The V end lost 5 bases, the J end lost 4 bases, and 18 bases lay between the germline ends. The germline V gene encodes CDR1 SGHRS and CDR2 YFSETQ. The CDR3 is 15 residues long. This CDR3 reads CASSLEPNTVTEAFF. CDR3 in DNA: TGCGCCAGCAGTCTCGAACCAAATACGGTCACTGAAGCTTTCTTT. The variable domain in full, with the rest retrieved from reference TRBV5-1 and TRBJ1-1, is KAGVTQTPRYLIKTRGQQVTLSCSPISGHRSVSWYQQTPGQGLQFLFEYFSETQRNKGNFPGRFSGRQFSNSRSEMNVSTLELGDSALYLCASSLEPNTVTEAFFGQGTRLTVV.

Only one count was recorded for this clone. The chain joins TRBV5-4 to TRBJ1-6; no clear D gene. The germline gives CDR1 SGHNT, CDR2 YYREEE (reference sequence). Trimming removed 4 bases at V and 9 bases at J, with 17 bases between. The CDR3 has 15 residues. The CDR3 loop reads CASSGGAGRPSPLHF. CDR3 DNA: TGTGCCAGCAGCGGAGGAGCCGGACGTCCTTCACCCCTCCACTTT.